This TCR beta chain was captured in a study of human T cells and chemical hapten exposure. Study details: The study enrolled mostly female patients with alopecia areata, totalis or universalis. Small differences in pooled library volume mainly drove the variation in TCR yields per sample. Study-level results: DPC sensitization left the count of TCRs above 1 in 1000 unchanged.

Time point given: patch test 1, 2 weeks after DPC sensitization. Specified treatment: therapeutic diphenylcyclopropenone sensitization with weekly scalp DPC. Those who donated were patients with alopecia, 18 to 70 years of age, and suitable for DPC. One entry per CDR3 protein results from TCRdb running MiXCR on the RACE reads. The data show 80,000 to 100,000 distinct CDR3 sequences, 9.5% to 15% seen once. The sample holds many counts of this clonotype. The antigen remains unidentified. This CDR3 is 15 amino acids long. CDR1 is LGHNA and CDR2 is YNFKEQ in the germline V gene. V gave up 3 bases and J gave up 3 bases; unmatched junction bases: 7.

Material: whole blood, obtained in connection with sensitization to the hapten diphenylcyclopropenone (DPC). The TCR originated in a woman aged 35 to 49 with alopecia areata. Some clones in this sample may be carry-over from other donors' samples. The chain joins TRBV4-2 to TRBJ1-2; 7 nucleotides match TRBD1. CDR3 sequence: CASSHELTGDYGYTF. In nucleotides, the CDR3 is TGTGCCAGCAGCCACGAGCTCACAGGGGACTATGGCTACACCTTC.